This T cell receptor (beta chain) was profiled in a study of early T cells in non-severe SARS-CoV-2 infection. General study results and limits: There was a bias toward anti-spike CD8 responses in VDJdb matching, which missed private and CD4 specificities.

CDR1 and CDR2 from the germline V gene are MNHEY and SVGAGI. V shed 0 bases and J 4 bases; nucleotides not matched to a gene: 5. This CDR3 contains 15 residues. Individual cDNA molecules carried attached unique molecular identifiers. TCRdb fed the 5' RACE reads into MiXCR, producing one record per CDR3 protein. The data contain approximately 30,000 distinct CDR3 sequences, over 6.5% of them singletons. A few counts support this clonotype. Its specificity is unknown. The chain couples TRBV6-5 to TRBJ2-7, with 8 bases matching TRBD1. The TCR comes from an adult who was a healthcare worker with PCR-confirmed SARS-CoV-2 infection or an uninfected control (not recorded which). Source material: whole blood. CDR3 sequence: CASSYSFGQGYEQYF. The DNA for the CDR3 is TGTGCCAGCAGTTACTCGTTCGGACAGGGTTACGAGCAGTACTTC.